The next 22 T cell receptor beta chains were all read from a single sample in a study of molecular identifiers for immune sequencing clone quantification. Using its own MiXCR run on the PCR reads, TCRdb lists one record per CDR3 protein. Of approximately 60,000 distinct CDR3 sequences listed, 19% are singletons. The sample comprised naive CD8+ T cells from blood, with Jurkat cell RNA spiked in. Subset given: FACS-sorted CD8+CD4-CCR7+CD45RA+ naive T cells. These receptors came from a human donor in good health. Some libraries in this study had Jurkat cell RNA spiked in.

The V and J genes are TRBV7-8 and TRBJ1-6; D unresolved. V was pared by 5 bases and J by 2 bases, with 13 bases between. This CDR3 contains 16 residues. Germline V gives CDR1 SGHVS, CDR2 FQNEAQ. CDR3 coding DNA: TGTGCCAGCAGCCCACTGGTGAGCCCCTATAATTCACCCCTCCACTTT. It specifies CASSPLVSPYNSPLHF.

Of note for this clonotype: This may be a read error: a much more frequent sequence differs by one nucleotide. V usage is TRBV19 and J usage is TRBJ2-5; no clear D. Per germline, CDR1 LNHDA and CDR2 SQIVND (reference sequence). The CDR3 consists of 15 residues. In DNA, the CDR3 is TGTACCAGTAGTGCGTCGGGCCCATTGGGGGAGACCCAGTACTTC. Translated: CTSSASGPLGETQYF.

This clonotype was found many times. V and J are TRBV28 and TRBJ2-7, with D hard to call. This CDR3 has 14 amino acids. Germline-derived CDR1 and CDR2 are MDHEN and SYDVKM. V gave up 8 bases and J gave up 2 bases, with 16 bases separating them. The CDR3 region has the DNA TGTGCCAGCGTTGGGGTAGACTCGACCTACGAGCAGTACTTC. Its translation: CASVGVDSTYEQYF.

This clonotype was counted at least ten times. The chain has TRBV4-3 and TRBJ1-1, with D uncertain. Trimming took 4 bases from V and 0 from J, leaving 12 bases between them. Germline assignment: CDR1 LGHNA and CDR2 YSLEER. CDR3 length: 15 residues. The CDR3 nucleotides are TGCGCCAGCAGCCTCTCGAGGGCCCTGAACACTGAAGCTTTCTTT. Encoded protein: CASSLSRALNTEAFF.

This clonotype was seen a handful of times. The chain joins TRBV7-8 to TRBJ2-2; 11 bases agree with TRBD2. CDR3 size: 17 residues. V trimming: 0 bases; J trimming: 7 bases; junction bases outside the gene matches: 7. CDR1 and CDR2 (germline): SGHVS, FQNEAQ. CDR3 amino acids: CASSLARLAGWGGELFF. CDR3 bases: TGTGCCAGCAGCTTAGCGAGACTAGCGGGGTGGGGCGGGGAGCTGTTTTTT.

Worth noting for this clonotype: A read error may be the cause here, since a much bigger clone is one base away. The gene calls are TRBV15 and TRBJ1-1, with D uncertain. The CDR3 covers 13 residues. Germline values: CDR1 LNHNV, CDR2 YYDKDF (reference sequence). The CDR3 region has the DNA TGTTCCACCAGCCTGTCTAGGGACACTGAAGCTTTCTTT. Translation: CSTSLSRDTEAFF.

This clonotype was found many times. The chain combines TRBV4-3 with TRBJ2-3; D is unresolved. Germline loops: CDR1 LGHNA, CDR2 YSLEER. The CDR3 runs 16 residues. Deletions cut 1 base from V and 2 bases from J, with 13 bases between. The CDR3 sequence: CASSQGYFGSTDTQYF. CDR3 in DNA: TGCGCCAGCAGCCAAGGGTATTTCGGATCCACAGATACGCAGTATTTT.

The rearrangement joins TRBV24-1 to TRBJ2-1; 7 nucleotides align to TRBD2. The CDR3 covers 11 residues. V was clipped by 10 bases and J by 6 bases; unmatched bases: 2. Per the germline V gene, CDR1 is KGHDR and CDR2 is SFDVKD. The CDR3 region has the DNA TGTGCCACAGGGACTATCAATGAGCAGTTCTTC. Translated, it gives CATGTINEQFF.

V is TRBV13 and J is TRBJ1-6; TRBD1 aligns across 7 bases. CDR1 PRHDT and CDR2 FYEKMQ come from the germline V gene (reference sequence). This CDR3 is 14 amino acids long. J was trimmed by 10 bases and V by 6 bases; bases with no gene match: 9. DNA of the CDR3: TGTGCCAGCAGTAGTGACAGGGTTTTGTCACCCCTCCACTTT. It specifies CASSSDRVLSPLHF.

The chain recombines TRBV11-3 with TRBJ2-2; D possibly uses TRBD1 or TRBD2 (5 bases each). Trimming took 1 base from V and 6 from J, leaving 6 bases between them. Germline-derived CDR1 and CDR2 are SGHNT and YENEEA. The CDR3 has 13 amino acids. CDR3 loop: CASSLAGPGELFF. The CDR3 DNA follows: TGTGCCAGCAGCTTAGCGGGACCCGGGGAGCTGTTTTTT.

This clonotype has a count of ten or more. The V call is TRBV2, the J call TRBJ1-5, with 8 positions matching TRBD1. Trimming at V came to 8 bases and at J to 3 bases, leaving 3 bases not matched to a gene. The CDR3 loop spans 13 amino acids. Looked up from germline, CDR1 is SNHLY and CDR2 is FYNNEI. The CDR3, as DNA: TGTGCCAGCGCGGACAGGGTCAATCAGCCCCAGCATTTT. It yields the protein CASADRVNQPQHF.

This clonotype is medium-sized. The chain couples TRBV4-2 to TRBJ1-5, with a tentative D call TRBD1 (5 bases). The length of the CDR3 is 14 residues. V was pared by 0 bases and J by 5 bases, with 8 bases between. Germline CDR1 LGHNA, CDR2 YNFKEQ. This CDR3 is CASSQEQVHQPQHF. The CDR3 region has the DNA TGTGCCAGCAGCCAAGAACAGGTTCATCAGCCCCAGCATTTT.

This clonotype has a count of ten or more. The chain uses TRBV4-1 and TRBJ1-4; D gene unclear. This CDR3 contains 14 residues. Trimming removed 0 bases from V and 8 bases from J, with 10 bases in between. CDR1 and CDR2 (germline): MGHRA, YSYEKL. Here the CDR3 DNA reads TGCGCCAGCAGCCAAGATCTAGAGGAAGAAAAACTGTTTTTT. Translated: CASSQDLEEEKLFF.

This clonotype was detected ten times or more. The chain combines TRBV27 with TRBJ2-3; 8 bases map to TRBD2. This CDR3 spans 15 amino acids. Per the germline V gene, CDR1 is MNHEY and CDR2 is SMNVEV (reference sequence). The J segment lost 2 bases and the V segment lost 5 bases, leaving 6 bases of the junction unmatched. CDR3: CASSTVAGPTDTQYF. The CDR3 coding sequence is TGTGCCAGCAGTACTGTAGCGGGACCCACAGATACGCAGTATTTT.

Turning to this clonotype: Since a much larger clone is just one base distant, this may be a read error. This chain links TRBV4-1 with TRBJ1-1; 7 nucleotides agree with TRBD1. CDR1 and CDR2 from the germline V gene are MGHRA and YSYEKL. The V and J ends lost 5 bases and 10 bases, in that order; junction bases with no gene match: 16. The CDR3 loop spans 15 amino acids. The CDR3 nucleotides read TGCGCCAGCAGCTCCTCCGGGACAGCCCCGCTCCTAGCTTTCTTT. It specifies CASSSSGTAPLLAFF.

The sample holds many counts of this clonotype. V is TRBV19 and J is TRBJ2-7; TRBD1 or TRBD2 may be the D gene (5 bases each). This CDR3 is built from 16 residues. CDR1 is LNHDA, CDR2 SQIVND, per germline (reference sequence). Trimming left V 3 bases short and J 7 bases short, with 22 bases between. The CDR3 sequence: CASSMESWGSLREQYF. CDR3 coding DNA: TGTGCCAGTAGTATGGAATCATGGGGGAGCCTTCGAGAGCAGTACTTC.

At least ten counts were recorded for this clonotype. V gene TRBV5-6 combines with J gene TRBJ1-5; D perhaps matches TRBD1 (6 bases). The CDR3 runs to 14 residues. In germline, CDR1 is SGHDT, CDR2 YYEEEE. The V and J ends lost 4 bases and 2 bases respectively, with 10 bases between them. The CDR3 loop is CASSGGGGNQPQHF. The CDR3 DNA reads TGTGCCAGCAGCGGGGGGGGCGGCAATCAGCCCCAGCATTTT. Using reference TRBV5-6 and TRBJ1-5 for the parts outside the CDR3, the full variable domain is DAGVTQSPTHLIKTRGQQVTLRCSPKSGHDTVSWYQQALGQGPQFIFQYYEEEERQRGNFPDRFSGHQFPNYSSELNVNALLLGDSALYLCASSGGGGNQPQHFGDGTRLSIL.

Details on this clonotype: A much larger clonotype is one base distant, so this may be a read error. The V and J genes are TRBV5-5 and TRBJ1-1; D is unclear. The germline V gene has CDR1 SGHKS and CDR2 YYEKEE (reference sequence). The CDR3 consists of 13 residues. V gave up 3 bases and J gave up 3 bases, with 9 bases separating them. CDR3 residues: CASSSNRHTEAFF. The CDR3 DNA reads TGTGCCAGCAGCTCGAATCGGCACACTGAAGCTTTCTTT. The variable domain in full, with the rest retrieved from reference TRBV5-5 and TRBJ1-1, is DAGVTQSPTHLIKTRGQQVTLRCSPISGHKSVSWYQQVLGQGPQFIFQYYEKEERGRGNFPDRFSARQFPNYSSELNVNALLLGDSALYLCASSSNRHTEAFFGQGTRLTVV.

With regard to this clonotype: An end of the junction does not agree with germline; a read error may underlie this. V gene TRBV4-1 combines with J gene TRBJ1-3; D is ambiguous. The germline CDR1 and CDR2 sequences are MGHRA and YSYEKL. This CDR3 has 15 amino acids. The CDR3 region is CASSQGTRGGNTVYF. The CDR3 nucleotides read TGCGCCAGCAGCCAAGGGACGCGAGGCGGAAACACCGTATATTTT.

This clonotype appeared many times. The CDR3 nucleotides are TGCAGTGCATTTGGAGACGAGCAGTACTTC. Translation: CSAFGDEQYF. The chain carries TRBV29-1 and TRBJ2-7; D is unclear. The CDR3 has 10 amino acids. Germline V lookup: CDR1 SQVTM, CDR2 ANQGSEA.

This clonotype was seen many times. The rearrangement joins TRBV29-1 to TRBJ1-2; no clear D. Germline CDR1 reads SQVTM; CDR2 reads ANQGSEA. V was clipped by 8 bases and J by 4 bases, with 17 bases between them. This CDR3 has 13 amino acids. The CDR3 protein is CSFEGYRGYGYTF. CDR3 DNA: TGCAGCTTCGAGGGCTACCGGGGCTATGGCTACACCTTC.

The chain combines TRBV14 with TRBJ2-5; D may be TRBD1 or TRBD2 (5 bases each). This CDR3 contains 16 residues. The V end lost 4 bases, the J end lost 3 bases, and 18 bases lay between the germline ends. Germline V lookup: CDR1 SGHDN, CDR2 FVKESK. The CDR3 DNA reads as TGTGCCAGCAGCCTTATCGGGACGGCTAACAAAGAGACCCAGTACTTC. This codes for CASSLIGTANKETQYF.